This TCR beta chain was documented in a study of blood T cell repertoires in COVID-19. Study details: Whether acute or convalescent, the COVID-19 samples came from the United States, Italy and Spain. PBMCs, B-cell-depleted T cells, or T cells provided the cDNA or gDNA that made up the material.

Per the original methods: How many nucleated cells were present was estimated from reference gene primer amplification. TCRdb keeps only in-frame clones here, not all; method: immunoSEQ multiplex PCR. D and trimming were read from the DNA, whereas the V and J calls and clone size are those reported in that table. The sample includes over 80,000 clones, around 87% of them seen just once. The specimen sequenced was peripheral blood. The receptor was isolated from a human donor in a cohort sampled during active COVID-19.

CDR3: CASSPTGSSNQPQHF. The DNA of the CDR3 is TGTGCCAGCTCACCGACAGGGTCTAGCAATCAGCCCCAGCATTTT. The chain combines TRBV18 with TRBJ1-5; 7 positions match TRBD1. V lost 3 bases, J lost 0 bases, and 2 bases stayed unmatched. The CDR3 consists of 15 residues. CDR1 is KGHSH and CDR2 is LQKENI in the germline V gene.